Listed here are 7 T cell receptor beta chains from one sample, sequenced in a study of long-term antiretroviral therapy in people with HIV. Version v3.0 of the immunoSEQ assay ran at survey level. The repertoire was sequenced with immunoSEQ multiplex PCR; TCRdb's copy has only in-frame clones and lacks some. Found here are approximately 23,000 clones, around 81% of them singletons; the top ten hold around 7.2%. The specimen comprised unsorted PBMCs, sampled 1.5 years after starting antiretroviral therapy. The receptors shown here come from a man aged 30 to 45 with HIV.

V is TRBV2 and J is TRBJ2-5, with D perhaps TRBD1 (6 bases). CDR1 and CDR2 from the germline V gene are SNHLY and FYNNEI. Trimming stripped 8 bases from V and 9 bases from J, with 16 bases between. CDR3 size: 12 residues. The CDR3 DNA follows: TGTGCCAGCTTTAGGGCCGAGGGGGCCCAGTACTTC. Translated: CASFRAEGAQYF.

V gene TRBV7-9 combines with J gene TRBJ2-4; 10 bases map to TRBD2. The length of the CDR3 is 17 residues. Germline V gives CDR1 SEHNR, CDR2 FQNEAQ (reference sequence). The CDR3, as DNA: TGTGCAGCAGCCTTAGGTGAGCGGGGGGGCTGCTTGGACATTCAGTACTTC. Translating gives CAAALGERGGCLDIQYF.

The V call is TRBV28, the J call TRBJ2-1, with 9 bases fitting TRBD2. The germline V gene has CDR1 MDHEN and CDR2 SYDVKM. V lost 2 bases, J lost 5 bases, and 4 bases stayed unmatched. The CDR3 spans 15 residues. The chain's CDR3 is CASSLAGGANNEQFF. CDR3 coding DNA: TGTGCCAGCAGTTTAGCGGGAGGGGCGAACAATGAGCAGTTCTTC.

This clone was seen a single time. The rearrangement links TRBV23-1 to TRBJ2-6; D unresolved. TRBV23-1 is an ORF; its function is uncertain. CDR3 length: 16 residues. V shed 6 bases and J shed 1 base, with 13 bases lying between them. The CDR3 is CASSGSVGSGANVLTF. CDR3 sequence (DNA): TGCGCCAGCAGCGGGTCCGTGGGGTCTGGGGCCAACGTCCTGACTTTC.

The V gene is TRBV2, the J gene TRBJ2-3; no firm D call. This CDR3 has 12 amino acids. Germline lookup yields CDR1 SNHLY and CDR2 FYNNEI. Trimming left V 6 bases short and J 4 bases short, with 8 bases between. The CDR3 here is CASRPRADTQYF. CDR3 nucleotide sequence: TGTGCCAGCAGGCCTAGGGCAGATACGCAGTATTTT.

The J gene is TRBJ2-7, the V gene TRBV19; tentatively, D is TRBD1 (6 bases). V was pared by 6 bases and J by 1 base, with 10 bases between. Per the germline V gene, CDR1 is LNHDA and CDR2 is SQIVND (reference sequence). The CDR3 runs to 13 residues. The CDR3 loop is CASSPGQSYEQYF. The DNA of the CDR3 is TGTGCCAGTAGCCCGGGACAATCCTACGAGCAGTACTTC.

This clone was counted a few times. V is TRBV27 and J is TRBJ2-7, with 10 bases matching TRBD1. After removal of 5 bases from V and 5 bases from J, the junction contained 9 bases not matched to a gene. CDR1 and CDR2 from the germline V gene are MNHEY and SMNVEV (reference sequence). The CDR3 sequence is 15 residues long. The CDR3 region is CASSVLRDRGDEQYF. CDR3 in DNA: TGTGCCAGCAGTGTCCTCCGGGACAGGGGTGACGAGCAGTACTTC.